Listed below are T cell receptor beta chains from one sample, sequenced in a study of T cell changes during pregnancy in multiple sclerosis. The data were produced by immunoSEQ multiplex PCR, yet TCRdb's version contains in-frame clones alone and is incomplete. The sample contains tens of thousands of clones, approximately 90% of which appear only once. Sequenced material: CD8+ T cells from peripheral blood mononuclear cells, taken in the second trimester of pregnancy. Source of these receptors: a female donor with multiple sclerosis, enrolled in a pregnancy study. Both conserved end residues are part of each CDR3. Fields, in order: clone size, J gene, D gene, V gene, CDR3 length, CDR3 protein, CDR3 DNA. The D gene is left open where the match is weak. Only part of the rows carry a size: once, few, many, or a class if the clone is expanded.

.,TRBJ1-1,TRBD1,TRBV7-9,15,CASSSNRGPNTEAFF,TGTGCCAGCAGCTCGAACAGGGGACCGAACACTGAAGCTTTCTTT
.,TRBJ1-1,TRBD1,TRBV7-9,15,CASFARDRENTEAFF,TGTGCCAGCTTTGCTCGGGACAGGGAGAACACTGAAGCTTTCTTT
.,TRBJ2-3,TRBD1,TRBV6-1,13,CASGDRVQDTQYF,TGTGCCAGCGGGGACAGGGTTCAAGATACGCAGTATTTT
medium-sized,TRBJ1-5,.,TRBV4-3,16,CASSQTIETGHQPQHF,TGCGCCAGCAGCCAAACTATCGAAACAGGCCACCAGCCCCAGCATTTT
once,TRBJ1-1,TRBD1,TRBV5-1,14,CASSWDRLNTEAFF,TGCGCCAGCAGCTGGGACAGACTAAACACTGAAGCTTTCTTT
.,TRBJ2-7,.,TRBV21-1,15,CASPGLAGGKYEQYF,TGTGCCAGTCCGGGACTAGCGGGAGGAAAGTACGAGCAGTACTTC
.,TRBJ2-7,TRBD1,TRBV4-3,13,CASSRFRGYEQYF,TGCGCCAGCAGCCGTTTCAGGGGGTACGAGCAGTACTTC
few,TRBJ2-2,TRBD2,TRBV4-2,15,CASSQALAETGELFF,TGTGCCAGCAGCCAAGCGCTAGCGGAGACCGGGGAGCTGTTTTTT
.,TRBJ2-7,TRBD2,TRBV2,17,CASRTKRESTREGEQYF,TGTGCCAGCAGGACTAAGCGGGAGTCAACTCGGGAGGGCGAGCAGTACTTC
.,TRBJ1-2,TRBD1,TRBV5-4,16,CASSGPGQGDVYGYTF,TGTGCCAGCAGCGGACCGGGACAGGGGGATGTCTATGGCTACACCTTC
.,TRBJ2-7,TRBD2,TRBV29-1,14,CSVEGLAGTYEQYF,TGCAGCGTTGAAGGACTAGCGGGAACCTACGAGCAGTACTTC
.,TRBJ2-7,TRBD2,TRBV27,16,CASSPVATSGIYEQYF,TGTGCCAGCAGCCCTGTAGCGACTAGCGGGATCTACGAGCAGTACTTC
once,TRBJ2-3,.,TRBV7-2,12,CASSKPTDTQYF,TGTGCCAGCAGCAAGCCTACAGATACGCAGTATTTT
.,TRBJ2-1,TRBD2,TRBV6-1,15,CASSPGTSGSNEQFF,TGTGCCAGCAGTCCCGGGACTAGCGGGAGTAATGAGCAGTTCTTC
.,TRBJ2-7,.,TRBV6-1,13,CASTRGGEYEQYF,TGTGCCAGCACCAGGGGAGGGGAATACGAGCAGTACTTC
.,TRBJ2-3,.,TRBV19,14,CASSIFGSSDTQYF,TGTGCCAGTAGTATTTTTGGTAGCTCGGATACGCAGTATTTT
few,TRBJ2-7,.,TRBV7-9,13,CASSLDQGYEQYF,TGTGCCAGCAGCTTAGACCAGGGCTACGAGCAGTACTTC
once,TRBJ1-1,TRBD1,TRBV9,15,CASSAYRGPNTEAFF,TGTGCCAGCAGCGCCTACAGGGGGCCCAACACTGAAGCTTTCTTT
once,TRBJ2-7,TRBD1,TRBV27,15,CASSSPGTGTYEQYF,TGTGCCAGCAGTTCCCCCGGGACAGGGACCTACGAGCAGTACTTC
once,TRBJ2-7,TRBD1,TRBV6-6,12,CASSLTGVEQYF,TGTGCCAGCAGTCTAACAGGGGTCGAGCAGTACTTC
few,TRBJ1-2,.,TRBV5-4,14,CASSLAGVPYGYTF,TGTGCCAGCAGCTTGGCGGGGGTCCCCTATGGCTACACCTTC
once,TRBJ2-1,.,TRBV6-4,16,CASSDSWRGGYNEQFF,TGTGCCAGCAGTGATAGTTGGAGGGGGGGTTACAATGAGCAGTTCTTC
.,TRBJ2-6,.,TRBV4-3,16,CASSQDTVSGANVLTF,TGCGCCAGCAGCCAAGATACTGTCTCTGGGGCCAACGTCCTGACTTTC
.,TRBJ2-5,TRBD1,TRBV7-9,17,CASSLLGRDRVQETQYF,TGTGCCAGCAGCTTACTGGGTCGGGACAGGGTTCAAGAGACCCAGTACTTC
.,TRBJ2-1,.,TRBV27,13,CASSLGPHNEQFF,TGTGCCAGCAGTTTAGGGCCCCACAATGAGCAGTTCTTC
.,TRBJ2-7,TRBD2,TRBV27,13,CASSWGGAYEQYF,TGTGCCAGCAGTTGGGGGGGGGCCTACGAGCAGTACTTC
.,TRBJ2-7,TRBD1,TRBV2,12,CASERDRDEQYF,TGTGCCAGTGAACGGGACAGGGACGAGCAGTACTTC
.,TRBJ2-5,.,TRBV7-2,14,CASIPTQDQETQYF,TGTGCCAGCATCCCTACTCAGGATCAAGAGACCCAGTACTTC
.,TRBJ2-7,.,TRBV27,14,CASSPVDSSYEQYF,TGTGCCAGCAGCCCGGTGGACAGCTCCTACGAGCAGTACTTC
.,TRBJ2-1,.,TRBV27,16,CASSLSLSRLGGEQFF,TGTGCCAGCAGTTTATCCTTGAGTAGGCTGGGGGGTGAGCAGTTCTTC
few,TRBJ2-1,TRBD2,TRBV7-9,15,CASRLGLGETDEQFF,TGTGCCAGCAGACTGGGACTAGGGGAGACAGATGAGCAGTTCTTC
.,TRBJ2-1,TRBD2,TRBV6-5,16,CASSYTSGGAYNEQFF,TGTGCCAGCAGCTACACTAGCGGGGGAGCCTACAATGAGCAGTTCTTC
.,TRBJ2-7,TRBD2,TRBV10-3,16,CAISESGGRSSYEQYF,TGTGCCATCAGTGAGTCTGGCGGGAGGTCCTCCTACGAGCAGTACTTC
.,TRBJ2-7,TRBD1,TRBV15,15,CATSSSSGTGNEQYF,TGTGCCACCAGCAGCTCCTCCGGGACAGGGAACGAGCAGTACTTC
few,TRBJ1-5,.,TRBV9,14,CASSEESSNQPQHF,TGTGCCAGCAGCGAAGAGAGTAGCAATCAGCCCCAGCATTTT
.,TRBJ2-1,.,TRBV6-5,12,CASSPDSLEQFF,TGTGCCAGCAGTCCTGACTCCCTTGAGCAGTTCTTC
.,TRBJ2-7,TRBD1,TRBV5-1,14,CASSPWTGGDEQYF,TGCGCCAGCAGCCCGTGGACAGGGGGCGACGAGCAGTACTTC
.,TRBJ2-1,TRBD1,TRBV5-5,15,CASSSPGQGIHEQFF,TGTGCCAGCAGCTCACCGGGACAGGGAATCCATGAGCAGTTCTTC
.,TRBJ1-1,.,TRBV19,15,CASSVPREPNTEAFF,TGTGCCAGTAGTGTCCCCAGGGAACCGAACACTGAAGCTTTCTTT
.,TRBJ1-2,.,TRBV4-3,14,CASSQAGVDYGYTF,TGCGCCAGCAGCCAAGCAGGGGTTGACTATGGCTACACCTTC
once,TRBJ2-7,TRBD1,TRBV10-3,13,CATRTGESYEQYF,TGTGCCACCCGGACAGGGGAGTCCTACGAGCAGTACTTC
.,TRBJ1-1,.,TRBV29-1,13,CSVYWEGKAEAFF,TGCAGCGTCTACTGGGAGGGTAAGGCAGAAGCTTTCTTT
once,TRBJ2-7,.,TRBV11-2,13,CASSFGSTYEQYF,TGTGCCAGCAGCTTCGGTTCTACCTACGAGCAGTACTTC